The 17 T cell receptor beta chains listed next were all sequenced from one sample in a study of blood T cell repertoires in COVID-19. Generated by immunoSEQ multiplex PCR, the TCRdb table keeps only in-frame clones and is missing some. The repertoire holds 300,000 or so clones, with more than 75% as singletons. Sample: PBMCs or T cells enriched from blood (not recorded which). Receptor source: a woman aged 25 to 39 who had recovered from COVID-19.

This clone has only a few counts. Other DNA sequences from this sample encode an identical CDR3 as well. The chain links TRBV28 to TRBJ1-1, with D unclear. Germline V gene data show CDR1 as MDHEN and CDR2 as SYDVKM. Trimming took off 5 bases at V and 0 bases at J, with 10 bases between the two ends. This CDR3 contains 14 residues. CDR3 coding DNA: TGTGCCAGCAGTCCCCCCACAGTGAACACTGAAGCTTTCTTT. It specifies CASSPPTVNTEAFF.

The chain couples TRBV3-1 (or the pseudogene TRBV3-2) to TRBJ1-5; D possibly corresponds to TRBD1 (6 bases). This CDR3 has 16 residues. V was trimmed by 1 base and J by 4 bases, leaving 14 bases between them. Germline lookup yields CDR1 LGHDT and CDR2 YNNKEL (reference sequence). CDR3 region: CASSQGTGFINQPQHF. The CDR3 DNA is TGTGCCAGCAGCCAAGGCACAGGGTTTATTAATCAGCCCCAGCATTTT.

The V call is TRBV28, the J call TRBJ1-5; tentatively, D is TRBD1 (6 bases). Trimming removed 6 bases at V and 4 bases at J, with 10 bases between. Germline loops: CDR1 MDHEN, CDR2 SYDVKM. CDR3 length: 13 residues. As DNA, the CDR3 is TGTGCCAGCAGCCGGACAGAAAATCAGCCCCAGCATTTT. As protein: CASSRTENQPQHF.

This clone was detected only once. The chain recombines TRBV5-4 with TRBJ2-3; 8 nucleotides line up with TRBD1. Germline-derived CDR1 and CDR2 are SGHNT and YYREEE (reference sequence). J lost 0 bases, V lost 4 bases, and 10 bases had no gene match. The CDR3 runs 17 residues. In nucleotides, the CDR3 is TGTGCCAGCAGCGACGGACAGGGATGGTCTAGCACAGATACGCAGTATTTT. It encodes CASSDGQGWSSTDTQYF.

This sequence joins TRBV5-8 and TRBJ2-1, with D unclear. This CDR3 is built from 13 residues. The germline gives CDR1 SGHTS, CDR2 YDEGEE. V was cut by 1 base and J by 8 bases, with 10 bases left in between. CDR3 sequence: CASSLFPGHEQFF. CDR3 DNA sequence: TGTGCCAGCAGCTTGTTTCCAGGCCATGAGCAGTTCTTC.

The sample holds many counts of this clone. This chain uses TRBV4-2 with TRBJ1-1, with TRBD1 as a possible D gene (5 bases). The CDR3 is 14 residues long. Germline-derived CDR1 and CDR2 are LGHNA and YNFKEQ. With 1 base removed from V and 4 bases from J, the gap between germline ends came to 10 bases. CDR3 bases: TGTGCCAGCAGCCAAGGGGGGACTGTCACTGAAGCTTTCTTT. It encodes CASSQGGTVTEAFF.

The chain joins TRBV20-1 to TRBJ2-3; maybe TRBD2 (5 bases). The V gene lost 3 bases and the J gene lost 2 bases, with 21 bases spanning the gap. The CDR3 sequence is 17 residues long. The germline V gene has CDR1 DFQATT and CDR2 SNEGSKA (reference sequence). The CDR3 DNA reads as TGCAGTGCTAGTGTTCGGAGAAACTTGAGGGACACAGATACGCAGTATTTT. It specifies CSASVRRNLRDTDTQYF.

The rearrangement uses TRBV7-2 and TRBJ2-7; 9 nucleotides agree with TRBD2. This CDR3 has 17 residues. Germline-derived CDR1 and CDR2 are SGHTA and FQGNSA. V shed 1 base and J 0 bases; nucleotides not matched to a gene: 7. CDR3 amino acids: CASSLVGSGGSSYEQYF. CDR3 nucleotides: TGTGCCAGCAGCTTAGTAGGGAGCGGGGGGAGCTCCTACGAGCAGTACTTC.

V gene TRBV30 combines with J gene TRBJ1-2; 7 bases fit TRBD1. The CDR3 sequence is 13 residues long. Germline-derived CDR1 and CDR2 are GTSNPN and SVGIG (reference sequence). V lost 3 bases, J lost 4 bases, and 5 bases stayed unmatched. As DNA, the CDR3 is TGTGCCTGGAGGGCACAGGGGTTCTATGGCTACACCTTC. Residues: CAWRAQGFYGYTF.

The chain has TRBV28 and TRBJ1-3; 8 bases fit TRBD1. There are 16 residues in the CDR3. The junction had 4 bases not matched to a gene; V was cut back by 1 base and J by 2 bases. From germline, CDR1 is MDHEN and CDR2 SYDVKM. The CDR3 DNA is TGTGCCAGCAGTTTATCTGGGACAGGAACTGGAAACACCATATATTTT. Its translation is CASSLSGTGTGNTIYF.

The rearrangement uses TRBV5-1 and TRBJ2-3, with 7 positions matching TRBD1. This CDR3 has 15 amino acids. J gave up 0 bases and V 2 bases, and 3 bases lay outside the gene matches. CDR1 is SGHRS, CDR2 YFSETQ, per germline. The CDR3 coding sequence is TGCGCCAGCAGCTTTGGACAGGCGAGCACAGATACGCAGTATTTT. It yields the protein CASSFGQASTDTQYF.

As to this clone: This CDR3 is also generated by other DNA sequences in the sample. The V gene is TRBV7-9, the J gene TRBJ2-7; 7 positions agree with TRBD1. The CDR3 consists of 13 residues. Germline values: CDR1 SEHNR, CDR2 FQNEAQ (reference sequence). Trimming removed 4 bases from V and 6 bases from J; junction bases left unmatched: 6. The CDR3 sequence is CASSSGAGGEQYF. CDR3 nucleotides: TGTGCCAGCAGCTCCGGGGCAGGGGGCGAGCAGTACTTC.

The chain uses TRBV14 and TRBJ2-7; unclear D gene. This CDR3 is built from 13 residues. V gave up 4 bases and J gave up 0 bases, with 7 bases separating them. Germline V gene lookup returns CDR1 SGHDN and CDR2 FVKESK. CDR3 loop: CASSRHSSYEQYF. In DNA, the CDR3 is TGTGCCAGCAGCCGTCACAGCTCCTACGAGCAGTACTTC.

The chain joins TRBV28 to TRBJ1-2, with 9 bases fitting TRBD1. Germline V gene lookup returns CDR1 MDHEN and CDR2 SYDVKM. The CDR3 loop spans 15 amino acids. Trimming cost V 2 bases and J 5 bases; bases outside gene matches: 6. Here the CDR3 reads CASSLPGQGLYGYTF. CDR3 nucleotides: TGTGCCAGCAGTTTACCGGGACAGGGTTTATATGGCTACACCTTC.

The gene calls are TRBV5-1 and TRBJ1-1; possibly TRBD1 for D (6 bases). The CDR3 length is 14 residues. Trimming removed 2 bases from V and 4 bases from J, with 12 bases in between. CDR1 and CDR2 (germline): SGHRS, YFSETQ. CDR3 sequence: CASSFKQGSTEAFF. DNA for the CDR3: TGCGCCAGCAGCTTCAAACAGGGAAGCACTGAAGCTTTCTTT. The complete variable domain, with remaining parts taken from reference TRBV5-1 and TRBJ1-1, reads KAGVTQTPRYLIKTRGQQVTLSCSPISGHRSVSWYQQTPGQGLQFLFEYFSETQRNKGNFPGRFSGRQFSNSRSEMNVSTLELGDSALYLCASSFKQGSTEAFFGQGTRLTVV.

V usage is TRBV7-8 and J usage is TRBJ1-4; 7 bases align to TRBD1. The CDR3 runs to 11 residues. V gave up 5 bases and J gave up 11 bases; unmatched junction bases: 2. Germline V gene sequence: CDR1 SGHVS, CDR2 FQNEAQ. CDR3 DNA: TGTGCCAGCAGCCCAGGGGGGAAACTGTTTTTT. This sequence encodes CASSPGGKLFF.

V usage is TRBV23-1 and J usage is TRBJ1-1; 10 positions agree with TRBD1. TRBV23-1 is given ORF status, its function remaining uncertain. Trimming at V came to 4 bases and at J to 1 base, leaving 9 bases not matched to a gene. The CDR3 is made up of 17 amino acids. CDR3 in amino acids: CASSPRRQGAQNTEAFF. The DNA for the CDR3 is TGCGCCAGCAGTCCACGGCGACAGGGGGCGCAGAACACTGAAGCTTTCTTT.